The 20 T cell receptor beta chains reported below all come from one sample, sequenced in a study of cytomegalovirus exposure and HLA in healthy donors. PCR employed 60 Vbeta and 13 Jbeta primers. Generated by immunoSEQ multiplex PCR, the TCRdb table keeps only in-frame clones and is missing some. The sample shows about 100,000 clones, around 84% of them seen only once. Sequenced sample: PBMCs. These receptors all come from a woman under 30 in good health and CMV-seronegative.

The rearrangement links TRBV18 to TRBJ1-1; D unresolved. The CDR3 consists of 13 residues. The V end was cut by 10 bases, the J end by 2 bases, with 14 bases between. CDR1 is KGHSH, CDR2 LQKENI, per germline. CDR3 bases: TGTGCCACTACTGCGGGCGTTAACACTGAAGCTTTCTTT. It specifies CATTAGVNTEAFF.

This chain uses TRBV9 with TRBJ1-6, with 9 bases identical to TRBD1. Germline values: CDR1 SGDLS, CDR2 YYNGEE. The CDR3 is 16 amino acids. V shed 3 bases, J shed 8 bases, and the junction held 9 bases outside the gene matches. The CDR3 DNA reads TGTGCCAGCAGCGCCTCTCCGGGACAGGGAGATTCACCCCTCCACTTT. Translated: CASSASPGQGDSPLHF.

This sequence joins TRBV27 and TRBJ2-2; the match to TRBD2 covers 12 bases. Germline CDR1 MNHEY, CDR2 SMNVEV (reference sequence). Germline trimming cut 3 bases from V and 6 bases from J; bases unmatched to any gene: 11. The CDR3 runs to 18 residues. CDR3 in DNA: TGTGCCAGCAGTTTCTCTAGCGGGAGGGCTTTAGGGGCCGGGGAGCTGTTTTTT. This translates into CASSFSSGRALGAGELFF.

This clone was observed a single time. This chain connects TRBV6-5 to TRBJ2-5; 9 nucleotides match TRBD2. Germline CDR1 is MNHEY and CDR2 is SVGAGI. This CDR3 has 15 amino acids. The trim removed 7 bases at V and 11 bases at J, leaving 17 bases unmatched. This chain's CDR3 is CASTRRGGGGSSQYF. For the CDR3, the DNA is TGTGCCAGCACAAGGCGCGGGGGGGGAGGCTCGTCGCAGTACTTC.

The chain couples TRBV4-1 to TRBJ1-1, with TRBD1 matching over 7 bases. CDR1 and CDR2 (germline): MGHRA, YSYEKL. The CDR3 runs to 13 residues. After removal of 4 bases from V and 8 bases from J, the junction contained 7 bases not matched to a gene. CDR3 bases: TGCGCCAGCAGCCGGGCAGGGGGATACGAAGCTTTCTTT. Encoded protein: CASSRAGGYEAFF.

The CDR3, as DNA: TGTGCCAGCAGTGGGGGACAGGGTATCGAGCAGTTCTTC. It specifies CASSGGQGIEQFF. The chain carries TRBV6-4 and TRBJ2-1, with 9 bases matching TRBD1. This CDR3 spans 13 amino acids. Trimming removed 4 bases from V and 10 bases from J; junction bases left unmatched: 5. Per the germline V gene, CDR1 is MRHNA and CDR2 is SNTAGT.

The CDR3 loop is CASSIQTGELFF. As DNA, the CDR3 is TGTGCCAGTAGTATTCAGACCGGGGAGCTGTTTTTT. V and J are TRBV19 and TRBJ2-2; no definite D call. Germline lookup yields CDR1 LNHDA and CDR2 SQIVND (reference sequence). The V gene lost 3 bases and the J gene lost 5 bases, with 4 bases spanning the gap. This CDR3 spans 12 amino acids.

The chain couples TRBV5-1 to TRBJ2-5; weak D call: TRBD2 (5 bases). The DNA end is a closer match to TRBJ2-7, so the J assignment may be wrong. The CDR3 covers 14 residues. Germline lookup yields CDR1 SGHRS and CDR2 YFSETQ. The CDR3 protein is CASRPRTLTYEQYF. CDR3 nucleotides: TGCGCCAGCCGCCCCCGGACTTTAACCTACGAGCAGTACTTC.

The gene calls are TRBV11-2 and TRBJ2-5; D unresolved. The germline gives CDR1 SGHAT, CDR2 FQNNGV. Trimming shortened V by 1 base and J by 0 bases, and 3 bases separated the two germline ends. This CDR3 is 13 amino acids long. In DNA, the CDR3 is TGTGCCAGCAGCTTAGGGCACCAAGAGACCCAGTACTTC. Protein product: CASSLGHQETQYF.

This clone is a singleton in its sample. The chain employs TRBV7-8 and TRBJ2-2; 7 nucleotides match TRBD2. V dropped 1 base and J dropped 3; count of bases not matched to a gene: 5. CDR3 size: 16 residues. CDR1 is SGHVS and CDR2 is FQNEAQ in the germline V gene. This CDR3 reads CASSLGGGVDTGELFF. CDR3 nucleotide sequence: TGTGCCAGCAGCTTAGGGGGGGGTGTGGACACCGGGGAGCTGTTTTTT.

This clone was seen only once. The chain carries TRBV7-6 and TRBJ2-2, with 8 bases lining up with TRBD1. This CDR3 spans 16 amino acids. J was trimmed by 5 bases and V by 0 bases; bases with no gene match: 5. Germline CDR1 SGHVS, CDR2 FNYEAQ. The CDR3 protein is CASSLAQGAGTGELFF. In DNA form, the CDR3 reads TGTGCCAGCAGCTTAGCGCAGGGGGCAGGAACCGGGGAGCTGTTTTTT.

J is TRBJ1-5 and V is TRBV7-9; D is unresolved. V lost 3 bases, J lost 1 base, and 7 bases lay in between. The CDR3 length is 14 residues. Looked up from germline, CDR1 is SEHNR and CDR2 is FQNEAQ (reference sequence). The CDR3: CASSFGRSNQPQHF. CDR3 coding DNA: TGTGCCAGCAGCTTTGGGAGGAGCAATCAGCCCCAGCATTTT.

The rearrangement joins TRBV19 to TRBJ2-7; 7 bases map to TRBD2. V shed 4 bases, J shed 2 bases, and the junction held 8 bases outside the gene matches. This CDR3 spans 15 amino acids. Germline values: CDR1 LNHDA, CDR2 SQIVND (reference sequence). The CDR3: CASSKIVGGTYEQYF. CDR3 bases: TGTGCCAGTAGTAAGATTGTGGGGGGGACCTACGAGCAGTACTTC.

This CDR3 is CASTRGGTDTQYF. CDR3 nucleotides: TGTGCCAGTACTCGCGGGGGCACAGATACGCAGTATTTT. J is TRBJ2-3 and V is TRBV19; TRBD2 might be the D (6 bases). Deletions cut 7 bases from V and 1 base from J, with 9 bases between. The CDR3 covers 13 residues. Germline CDR1 reads LNHDA; CDR2 reads SQIVND (reference sequence).

The rearrangement uses TRBV11-3 and TRBJ2-2, with TRBD1 matching over 9 bases. V was clipped by 5 bases and J by 2 bases; unmatched bases: 9. This CDR3 spans 17 amino acids. Germline V gene data show CDR1 as SGHNT and CDR2 as YENEEA. CDR3 bases: TGTGCCAGCAGCGCCCGAACAGGGGGCCCAAACACCGGGGAGCTGTTTTTT. Translated: CASSARTGGPNTGELFF.

The chain uses TRBV6-5 and TRBJ2-6; D is undetermined. The CDR3 length is 15 residues. The germline gives CDR1 MNHEY, CDR2 SVGAGI. V lost 2 bases and J 2 bases, leaving 7 bases between the germline ends. Written as DNA, the CDR3 is TGTGCCAGCAGTTACAAGACACCTGGGGCCAACGTCCTGACTTTC. Translating it yields CASSYKTPGANVLTF.

The chain has TRBV29-1 and TRBJ2-7, with TRBD1 identical over 9 bases. V lost 6 bases, J lost 3 bases, and 9 bases stayed unmatched. CDR1 is SQVTM, CDR2 ANQGSEA, per germline. The CDR3 runs to 14 residues. This chain's CDR3 is CSVEGQGINYEQYF. The CDR3 nucleotides read TGCAGCGTAGAGGGACAGGGTATTAACTACGAGCAGTACTTC.

The chain joins TRBV10-1 to TRBJ1-4, with 8 bases aligning to TRBD1. The V gene's germline CDR1 is WNHNN and CDR2 SYGVQD (reference sequence). The CDR3 covers 14 residues. J lost 5 bases, V lost 4 bases, and 3 bases had no gene match. CDR3 sequence reads: CASSAGQGNEKLFF. Here the CDR3 DNA reads TGCGCCAGCAGTGCCGGACAGGGAAATGAAAAACTGTTTTTT.

Turning to this clone: The sample carries other DNA sequences with the same CDR3. V is TRBV7-2 and J is TRBJ1-1; tentative D call: TRBD1 (5 bases). The germline V gene has CDR1 SGHTA and CDR2 FQGNSA. The CDR3 is 13 residues long. V lost 9 bases and J lost 3, with 14 bases in between. The CDR3 is CASSIVRDTEAFF. The CDR3 DNA reads as TGTGCCAGTAGCATAGTCAGGGACACTGAAGCTTTCTTT. The complete variable domain, with remaining parts taken from reference TRBV7-2 and TRBJ1-1, reads GAGVSQSPSNKVTEKGKDVELRCDPISGHTALYWYRQSLGQGLEFLIYFQGNSAPDKSGLPSDRFSAERTGGSVSTLTIQRTQQEDSAVYLCASSIVRDTEAFFGQGTRLTVV.

This clone has a handful of counts. The genes are TRBV6-4 and TRBJ2-3, with 10 bases matching TRBD1. The length of the CDR3 is 16 residues. Per germline, CDR1 MRHNA and CDR2 SNTAGT. Trimming took 3 bases from V and 5 from J; bases not matched to a gene: 8. CDR3 loop: CASSESGTGAGDTQYF. In nucleotides, the CDR3 is TGTGCCAGCAGTGAGTCCGGGACAGGGGCGGGAGATACGCAGTATTTT.